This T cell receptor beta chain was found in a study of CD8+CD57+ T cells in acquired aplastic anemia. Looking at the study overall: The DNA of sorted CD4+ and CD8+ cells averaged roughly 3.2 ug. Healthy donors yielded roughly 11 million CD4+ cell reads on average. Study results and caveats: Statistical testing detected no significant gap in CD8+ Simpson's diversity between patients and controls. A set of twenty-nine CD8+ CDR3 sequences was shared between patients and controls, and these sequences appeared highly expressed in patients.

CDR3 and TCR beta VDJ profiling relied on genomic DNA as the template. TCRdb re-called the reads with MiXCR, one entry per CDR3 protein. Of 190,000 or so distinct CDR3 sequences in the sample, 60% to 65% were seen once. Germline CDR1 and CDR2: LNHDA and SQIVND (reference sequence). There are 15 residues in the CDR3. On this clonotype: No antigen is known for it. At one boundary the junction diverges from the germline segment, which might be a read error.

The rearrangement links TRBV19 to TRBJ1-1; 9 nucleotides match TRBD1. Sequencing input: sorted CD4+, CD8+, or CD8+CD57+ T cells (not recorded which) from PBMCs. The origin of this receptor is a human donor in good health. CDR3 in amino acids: CASSIVGTGITEAFF. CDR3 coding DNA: TGTGCCAGTAGCATAGTCGGGACAGGGATAACTGAAGCTTTCTTT.